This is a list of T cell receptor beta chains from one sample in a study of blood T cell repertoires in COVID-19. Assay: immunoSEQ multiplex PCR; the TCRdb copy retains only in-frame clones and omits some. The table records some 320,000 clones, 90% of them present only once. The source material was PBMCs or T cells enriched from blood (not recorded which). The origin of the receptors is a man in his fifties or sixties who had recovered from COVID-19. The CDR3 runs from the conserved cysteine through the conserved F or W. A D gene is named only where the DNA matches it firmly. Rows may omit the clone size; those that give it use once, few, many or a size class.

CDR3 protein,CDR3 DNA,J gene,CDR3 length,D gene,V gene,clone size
CASRTGVDEKLFF,TGTGCCAGCCGGACAGGGGTGGATGAAAAACTGTTTTTT,TRBJ1-4,13,TRBD1,TRBV2,few
CASLSTGINYGYTF,TGTGCCAGCCTCTCGACAGGGATTAACTATGGCTACACCTTC,TRBJ1-2,14,TRBD1,TRBV2,once
CASRQRQSVANEKLFF,TGTGCCAGCAGGCAACGACAATCGGTGGCTAATGAAAAACTGTTTTTT,TRBJ1-4,16,.,TRBV5-5,once
CASSHTTDLAGELFF,TGTGCCAGTAGTCATACGACGGATCTAGCCGGGGAGCTGTTTTTT,TRBJ2-2,15,.,TRBV19,.
CASSPQSSYNEQFF,TGTGCCAGCTCACCACAGAGCTCCTACAATGAGCAGTTCTTC,TRBJ2-1,14,.,TRBV18,.
CASNLQVLTPGELFF,TGTGCCAGCAACCTGCAGGTTCTAACACCGGGGGAGCTGTTTTTT,TRBJ2-2,15,.,TRBV7-9,.
CSVGFGLGRQETQYF,TGCAGCGTTGGTTTTGGACTAGGGAGACAAGAGACCCAGTACTTC,TRBJ2-5,15,TRBD2,TRBV29-1,.
CASLLDSSGNEKLFF,TGTGCCAGCCTACTAGACAGTAGCGGAAATGAAAAACTGTTTTTT,TRBJ1-4,15,.,TRBV2,.
CASSQDPGLHTEAFF,TGTGCCAGCAGCCAAGATCCAGGTCTGCACACTGAAGCTTTCTTT,TRBJ1-1,15,.,TRBV4-2,.
CASSLTPTYEQYF,TGCGCCAGCAGCCTGACACCTACGTACGAGCAGTACTTC,TRBJ2-7,13,.,TRBV5-1,.
CASSGGAPLAFF,TGTGCCAGCAGCGGAGGCGCTCCGCTAGCTTTCTTT,TRBJ1-1,12,.,TRBV2,.
CSATRGTNYGYTF,TGCAGCGCCACCCGGGGGACTAACTATGGCTACACCTTC,TRBJ1-2,13,.,TRBV29-1,.
CASSLERDQYEQYF,TGTGCCAGCAGCTTAGAGCGGGACCAGTACGAGCAGTACTTC,TRBJ2-7,14,TRBD2,TRBV5-8,.
CASSPLGLRKEETQYF,TGTGCCAGCAGCCCCTTGGGACTCCGAAAAGAAGAGACCCAGTACTTC,TRBJ2-5,16,.,TRBV7-8,few
CASSVQGASYEQYF,TGTGCCAGCAGTGTACAGGGGGCTTCCTACGAGCAGTACTTC,TRBJ2-7,14,TRBD1,TRBV9,.
CASSFDRSNYGYTF,TGTGCCAGCAGCTTTGACAGGTCTAACTATGGCTACACCTTC,TRBJ1-2,14,.,TRBV6-5,.
CASSFEQWAGDYGYTF,TGTGCCAGCAGCTTCGAGCAATGGGCGGGGGACTATGGCTACACCTTC,TRBJ1-2,16,.,TRBV6-2/TRBV6-3,.
CASSSAGGGAFEKLFF,TGCGCCAGCAGCTCAGCGGGCGGGGGAGCTTTCGAAAAACTGTTTTTT,TRBJ1-4,16,.,TRBV4-1,.
CASSRGWTNTEAFF,TGTGCCAGCAGTAGGGGGTGGACGAACACTGAAGCTTTCTTT,TRBJ1-1,14,.,TRBV6-2/TRBV6-3,.
CASSLKQGAYSGNTIYF,TGTGCCAGTAGTTTAAAACAGGGGGCTTACTCTGGAAACACCATATATTTT,TRBJ1-3,17,TRBD1,TRBV19,.
CASIQLAGGYNEQFF,TGTGCCAGCATACAACTAGCGGGAGGGTACAATGAGCAGTTCTTC,TRBJ2-1,15,TRBD2,TRBV27,.
CASSRLQGSGNTIYF,TGTGCCAGCAGCCGCCTACAGGGCTCTGGAAACACCATATATTTT,TRBJ1-3,15,.,TRBV7-8,.
CASSLAGRGGLDTQYF,TGTGCCAGCAGCTTAGCAGGTCGGGGGGGCCTGGATACGCAGTATTTT,TRBJ2-3,16,TRBD2,TRBV11-2,.
CASSLAAGGAYEKLFF,TGTGCCAGCAGCTTGGCGGCAGGGGGTGCGTATGAAAAACTGTTTTTT,TRBJ1-4,16,TRBD1,TRBV5-6,.
CASSYRGSYEQYF,TGTGCCAGCAGTTACAGGGGAAGCTACGAGCAGTACTTC,TRBJ2-7,13,TRBD1,TRBV12-3/TRBV12-4,.
CASSPGLNTEAFF,TGTGCCAGCTCACCAGGCCTGAACACTGAAGCTTTCTTT,TRBJ1-1,13,.,TRBV18,few
CASSWTTGGDYGYTF,TGCGCCAGCAGCTGGACAACAGGGGGCGACTATGGCTACACCTTC,TRBJ1-2,15,TRBD1,TRBV5-1,once
CASSEAFQPQHF,TGTGCCAGCAGTGAAGCCTTTCAGCCCCAGCATTTT,TRBJ1-5,12,.,TRBV2,.
CASRKDRAETQYF,TGTGCCAGCAGAAAGGACAGGGCTGAGACCCAGTACTTC,TRBJ2-5,13,TRBD1,TRBV18,.
CASSQDFGTDYYYEQYF,TGTGCCAGCAGCCAAGATTTCGGGACAGACTATTACTACGAGCAGTACTTC,TRBJ2-7,17,TRBD1,TRBV4-2,.
CASSQSTGGSLEEQYF,TGCGCCAGCAGCCAGAGTACAGGGGGTTCCTTGGAGGAGCAGTACTTC,TRBJ2-7,16,TRBD1,TRBV4-1,.
CASREVSGRRNEQFF,TGTGCCAGTAGAGAGGTTAGCGGGAGAAGGAATGAGCAGTTCTTC,TRBJ2-1,15,TRBD2,TRBV19,.
CASRTAGTANTGELFF,TGTGCCAGCAGAACCGCCGGGACAGCGAACACCGGGGAGCTGTTTTTT,TRBJ2-2,16,TRBD1,TRBV28,.
CASSLEDRGFWETQYF,TGTGCCAGCAGCCTGGAGGACAGGGGGTTTTGGGAGACCCAGTACTTC,TRBJ2-5,16,TRBD1,TRBV4-2,.
CASSLVPGQADTQYF,TGTGCCAGCAGCCTAGTCCCGGGACAGGCAGATACGCAGTATTTT,TRBJ2-3,15,TRBD1,TRBV7-6,.
CASSFGLAGKETQYF,TGTGCCAGCAGCTTCGGACTAGCAGGGAAAGAGACCCAGTACTTC,TRBJ2-5,15,TRBD2,TRBV5-4,.
CASSTGSIEAFF,TGTGCCAGCAGTACAGGGTCGATCGAAGCTTTCTTT,TRBJ1-1,12,.,TRBV12-3/TRBV12-4,.
CASSFGQELYEQYF,TGTGCCAGCAGCTTTGGCCAGGAACTCTACGAGCAGTACTTC,TRBJ2-7,14,.,TRBV5-4,few
CASRPGQGVGELFF,TGTGCCAGCAGGCCCGGACAGGGAGTGGGGGAGCTGTTTTTT,TRBJ2-2,14,TRBD1,TRBV7-8,.
CASSFGGTASPLHF,TGTGCCAGCAGCTTTGGAGGGACGGCATCACCCCTCCACTTT,TRBJ1-6,14,.,TRBV5-4,.
CASSQDGAGPNYGYTF,TGCGCCAGCAGCCAAGATGGGGCCGGACCGAACTATGGCTACACCTTC,TRBJ1-2,16,.,TRBV4-1,.
CASRTEENNEQFF,TGTGCCAGTCGGACAGAAGAGAACAATGAGCAGTTCTTC,TRBJ2-1,13,.,TRBV19,.
CASSYRQPSYNEQFF,TGTGCCAGCAGTTACCGACAGCCTTCCTACAATGAGCAGTTCTTC,TRBJ2-1,15,.,TRBV6-2/TRBV6-3,.
CASSPGQGVYSPLHF,TGTGCCAGCAGCCCAGGACAGGGAGTTTATTCACCCCTCCACTTT,TRBJ1-6,15,TRBD1,TRBV5-4,.
CASSSPGQGDTQYF,TGCGCCAGCAGCAGTCCGGGACAGGGAGATACGCAGTATTTT,TRBJ2-3,14,TRBD1,TRBV5-1,.
CASRPREGPYNEQFF,TGTGCCAGCAGACCTCGGGAGGGCCCCTACAATGAGCAGTTCTTC,TRBJ2-1,15,TRBD2,TRBV2,.
CASRDWTGSNQPQHF,TGTGCCAGCAGAGACTGGACAGGGAGCAATCAGCCCCAGCATTTT,TRBJ1-5,15,TRBD1,TRBV6-5,.
CAWQTQGAQPQHF,TGTGCCTGGCAAACCCAGGGTGCTCAGCCCCAGCATTTT,TRBJ1-5,13,.,TRBV30,.
CASSQAPADTQYF,TGCGCCAGCAGCCAAGCTCCAGCAGATACGCAGTATTTT,TRBJ2-3,13,.,TRBV4-3,.
CASSQDRRGGRNEQFF,TGCGCCAGCAGCCAAGATCGACGGGGGGGGAGGAATGAGCAGTTCTTC,TRBJ2-1,16,TRBD2,TRBV4-3,.
CASSSLSGGLNTGELFF,TGTGCCAGCAGCTCTTTATCGGGGGGGCTGAACACCGGGGAGCTGTTTTTT,TRBJ2-2,17,TRBD2,TRBV7-6,.
CASSFTTQANQPQHF,TGTGCCAGCTCATTTACGACGCAGGCCAATCAGCCCCAGCATTTT,TRBJ1-5,15,.,TRBV18,.
CASSTSGSLTDTQYF,TGCGCCAGCAGCACTAGCGGGAGCCTCACAGATACGCAGTATTTT,TRBJ2-3,15,TRBD2,TRBV5-1,.
CASSTTSGSNTGELFF,TGTGCCAGCAGTACTACTAGCGGTTCGAACACCGGGGAGCTGTTTTTT,TRBJ2-2,16,TRBD2,TRBV11-2,.